One sample yielded the 5 T cell receptor beta chains listed below, sequenced in a study of blood T cell repertoires in COVID-19. Repertoires were generated with immunoSEQ multiplex PCR, while TCRdb's copy carries only in-frame clones and drops some. The sample has about 120,000 clones; around four fifths are singletons. Specimen: peripheral blood. The receptors here all came from a man in his sixties with acute or convalescent COVID-19.

The rearrangement uses TRBV7-9 and TRBJ2-1; TRBD2 agrees at 8 bases. The V segment lost 5 bases and the J segment 4 bases; nucleotides outside the gene matches: 10. The CDR3 runs to 16 residues. CDR1 and CDR2 (germline): SEHNR, FQNEAQ (reference sequence). Here the CDR3 reads CASSVSGAGAYNEQFF. CDR3 bases: TGTGCCAGCAGCGTCTCGGGAGCGGGAGCTTACAATGAGCAGTTCTTC.

CDR3 protein: CAISEEGGAIPRNEQYF. Written as DNA, the CDR3 is TGTGCCATCAGTGAGGAGGGAGGGGCCATTCCCAGGAACGAGCAGTACTTC. The chain recombines TRBV10-3 with TRBJ2-7; 7 nucleotides agree with TRBD2. V dropped 2 bases and J dropped 5; count of bases not matched to a gene: 15. The CDR3 is made up of 17 amino acids. Per germline, CDR1 ENHRY and CDR2 SYGVKD.

The chain recombines TRBV27 with TRBJ1-4; 7 nucleotides line up with TRBD1. The CDR3 sequence is 18 residues long. Germline CDR1 is MNHEY and CDR2 is SMNVEV (reference sequence). V shed 5 bases, J shed 8 bases, and the junction held 20 bases outside the gene matches. The CDR3 reads CASSPLAISGGSVEKLFF. The CDR3, as DNA: TGTGCCAGCAGTCCTCTTGCCATCTCAGGGGGATCGGTGGAAAAACTGTTTTTT.

The chain links TRBV29-1 to TRBJ1-1; D possibly corresponds to TRBD1 (6 bases). CDR1 is SQVTM and CDR2 is ANQGSEA in the germline V gene. V lost 4 bases to trimming and J lost 7 bases, with 13 bases between them. The CDR3 consists of 12 residues. Here the CDR3 reads CSVGSGVGEAFF. Here the CDR3 DNA reads TGCAGCGTTGGGTCAGGGGTCGGTGAAGCTTTCTTT.

The chain uses TRBV29-1 and TRBJ2-4; 10 nucleotides agree with TRBD2. Germline trimming cut 6 bases from V and 4 bases from J; bases unmatched to any gene: 6. There are 14 residues in the CDR3. From germline, CDR1 is SQVTM and CDR2 ANQGSEA. CDR3 in amino acids: CSVTSGTIKNIQYF. CDR3 sequence (DNA): TGCAGCGTCACTAGCGGGACGATTAAAAACATTCAGTACTTC.